Below, 5 T cell receptor beta chains from the same sample are listed, as sequenced in a study of cytomegalovirus exposure and HLA in healthy donors. Only in-frame clones appear in the TCRdb table, and some are missing; sequencing was by immunoSEQ multiplex PCR. This table has roughly 60,000 clones, approximately 96% appearing once. Source material: PBMCs. These receptors came from a man younger than 35 in good health and CMV-seronegative.

This clone was counted a single time. The chain recombines TRBV29-1 with TRBJ2-1; TRBD2 agrees at 12 bases. V lost 5 bases, J lost 8 bases, and 10 bases stayed unmatched. This CDR3 has 15 amino acids. Germline CDR1 reads SQVTM; CDR2 reads ANQGSEA. CDR3 amino acids: CSVWRGLAGSDEQFF. CDR3 nucleotides: TGCAGCGTTTGGAGAGGACTAGCGGGGTCCGATGAGCAGTTCTTC.

The chain combines TRBV5-1 with TRBJ1-4; D perhaps matches TRBD1 (6 bases). Germline lookup yields CDR1 SGHRS and CDR2 YFSETQ. The CDR3 covers 18 residues. V was shortened by 0 bases and J by 0 bases, with 15 bases between the two germline ends. The CDR3 sequence: CASSLAPGGLATNEKLFF. The DNA for the CDR3 is TGCGCCAGCAGCTTGGCCCCGGGGGGCCTCGCAACTAATGAAAAACTGTTTTTT.

The chain links TRBV7-9 to TRBJ1-1; possible D gene TRBD1, 5 bases. Germline assignment: CDR1 SEHNR and CDR2 FQNEAQ (reference sequence). The CDR3 loop spans 14 amino acids. V lost 5 bases to trimming and J lost 4 bases, with 14 bases between them. CDR3 coding DNA: TGTGCCAGCAGCCATCTTGGGGCGACCACTGAAGCTTTCTTT. This gives the protein CASSHLGATTEAFF.

This chain links TRBV27 with TRBJ2-7; 13 nucleotides match TRBD2. Germline loops: CDR1 MNHEY, CDR2 SMNVEV (reference sequence). The CDR3 extends over 15 amino acids. V trimming: 3 bases; J trimming: 4 bases; junction bases outside the gene matches: 3. CDR3 in DNA: TGTGCCAGCAGTTTCGGGACTAGCGGGAATTACGAGCAGTACTTC. It specifies CASSFGTSGNYEQYF.

CDR3 DNA: TGTGCCAGCAGCTTGGTTCAGGGTTTGGACGAGCAGTACTTC. Its translation is CASSLVQGLDEQYF. The chain carries TRBV5-6 and TRBJ2-7; possibly TRBD1 for D (5 bases). V lost 0 bases to trimming and J lost 5 bases, with 12 bases between them. CDR3 length: 14 residues. Germline CDR1 and CDR2: SGHDT and YYEEEE.